This entry lists 14 T cell receptor beta chains sequenced from one sample in a study of T cell clonality in common variable immunodeficiency. Profiling relied on immunoSEQ multiplex PCR, and the TCRdb table lists in-frame clones only, not all of them. The sample shows over 45,000 clones, no singletons; the ten largest hold 1.8%. The source material was peripheral blood mononuclear cells. The receptors were sampled from a person aged 18-70 years in good health.

In its sample, this clone was seen a few times. Incomplete CDR3 DNA: TGTGCCAGTAGTCTCGCCGGGACAAGCAATCAGCCC. Translating gives CASSLAGTSNQP. The full CDR3 is CASSLAGTSNQPQHF. The chain uses TRBV19 and TRBJ1-5, with a possible D match to TRBD1 (6 bases). From the germline J gene comes the end of the CDR3, since the read stops 3 residues before it. V was cut by 5 bases and J by 1 base, with 12 bases left in between. The V gene's germline CDR1 is LNHDA and CDR2 SQIVND (reference sequence). This CDR3 is built from 15 residues.

This clone was picked up many times. The sequence runs out 3 residues before the end of the CDR3; the remainder is reconstructed from the germline J gene. V and J are TRBV19 and TRBJ1-5; 8 nucleotides align to TRBD1. The ends lost 6 bases at V and 6 bases at J; junction bases unmatched: 16. Germline CDR1 reads LNHDA; CDR2 reads SQIVND (reference sequence). The CDR3 runs to 17 residues. CDR3 sequence: CASRGTGQGILGQPQHF. The CDR3 DNA, read in part, is TGTGCCAGTAGGGGAACCGGACAGGGAATATTAGGTCAGCCC. The whole variable domain, remainder taken from reference TRBV19 and TRBJ1-5, is DGGITQSPKYLFRKEGQNVTLSCEQNLNHDAMYWYRQDPGQGLRLIYYSQIVNDFQKGDIAEGYSVSREKKESFPLTVTSAQKNPTAFYLCASRGTGQGILGQPQHFGDGTRLSIL.

This clone was detected ten times or more. The sequence runs out 3 residues before the end of the CDR3; the remainder is reconstructed from the germline J gene. V gene TRBV6-2 or TRBV6-3 combines with J gene TRBJ2-3; 9 bases fit TRBD1. The germline V gene has CDR1 MNHEY and CDR2 SVGEGT. The CDR3 sequence is 15 residues long. The V gene end was trimmed by 2 bases and the J gene end by 0 bases; junction bases not matched to a gene: 0. The sequenced part of the CDR3 DNA is TGTGCCAGCAGTTACGGGACAGGGAGCACAGATACG. Its translation is CASSYGTGSTDT. The entire CDR3 reads CASSYGTGSTDTQYF.

This clone appeared many times. Read sequence stops 3 residues before the CDR3 end, and the germline J gene provides the missing end. The chain employs TRBV7-2 and TRBJ1-6; no clear D gene. The V end lost 5 bases, the J end lost 4 bases, and 9 bases lay between the germline ends. CDR1 SGHTA and CDR2 FQGNSA come from the germline V gene. This CDR3 comprises 14 residues. Here the CDR3 reads CASSTDGYNSPLHF. CDR3 DNA, as far as it was read: TGTGCCAGCAGCACAGACGGATATAATTCACCC.

This clone was detected ten times or more. The read halts 3 residues ahead of the CDR3 end, with the missing end drawn from the germline J gene. The chain carries TRBV5-4 and TRBJ2-7; 10 positions agree with TRBD2. Germline CDR1 and CDR2: SGHNT and YYREEE (reference sequence). The CDR3 loop spans 14 amino acids. With V trimmed by 3 bases and J by 1 base, 1 base remained unmatched. Incomplete CDR3 DNA: TGTGCCAGCAGCTCACTAGCGGGATCCTACGAG. It codes for CASSSLAGSYE. The complete CDR3 sequence is CASSSLAGSYEQYF.

This clone was recorded many times. Read data end 3 residues before the CDR3 end; the end is taken from the germline J gene. The genes are TRBV2 and TRBJ1-4, with a possible D match to TRBD1 (6 bases). V lost 2 bases and J 0 bases, leaving 7 bases between the germline ends. The CDR3 is made up of 15 amino acids. Per the germline V gene, CDR1 is SNHLY and CDR2 is FYNNEI. This CDR3 reads CASSEQGTTNEKLFF. CDR3 bases read: TGTGCCAGCAGTGAACAGGGGACAACTAATGAAAAA.

This clone was detected many times. The sequenced CDR3 bases are TGCAGTGCTAGAGATCGACTAGCGGGGGATCAGAGGGATGAG. It specifies CSARDRLAGDQRDE. The whole CDR3 sequence reads CSARDRLAGDQRDEQFF. The chain links TRBV20-1 to TRBJ2-1, with 12 bases fitting TRBD2. The read ends 3 residues early relative to the CDR3; the germline J gene fills the gap. The germline gives CDR1 DFQATT, CDR2 SNEGSKA (reference sequence). V gave up 0 bases and J gave up 8 bases; unmatched junction bases: 11. This CDR3 contains 17 residues.

The sample holds a few counts of this clone. The read falls 3 residues short of the CDR3 end, and the missing part is taken from the germline J gene. The chain combines TRBV7-9 with TRBJ2-4; the D is unclear. The CDR3 extends over 13 amino acids. CDR1 is SEHNR and CDR2 is FQNEAQ in the germline V gene (reference sequence). CDR3 in amino acids: CASSLAHNYGQYF. CDR3 DNA, as far as it was read: TGTGCCAGCAGCTTAGCCCACAACTATGGT.

This clone was found many times. The junction departs from the called germline gene at one end, perhaps through a read error. The CDR3 extends 3 residues past the end of the read, so its final part is completed from the germline J gene. The chain couples TRBV4-2 to TRBJ1-2; 11 nucleotides match TRBD1. CDR3 length: 16 amino acids. In germline, CDR1 is LGHNA, CDR2 YNFKEQ. Incomplete CDR3 DNA: TGCGCCAGCAGCCAAGGGACAGGGGGAACCGCGGTGGGC. It translates to CASSQGTGGTAVG. The whole CDR3 is CASSQGTGGTAVGYTF.

Only a few counts were recorded for this clone. The DNA ends 3 residues before the CDR3 does, and the rest of the CDR3 is filled in from the germline J gene. V and J are TRBV19 and TRBJ1-2, with D unclear. This CDR3 has 14 amino acids. Germline values: CDR1 LNHDA, CDR2 SQIVND (reference sequence). V lost 2 bases and J 4 bases, leaving 11 bases between the germline ends. The CDR3 region is CASSISHSGYGYTF. The CDR3 bases that were read are TGTGCCAGTAGTATAAGCCACTCCGGCTATGGC.

This clone occurred many times. The CDR3 end falls 3 residues outside the read, so it is completed with the germline J gene. This chain links TRBV5-1 with TRBJ2-7; 9 nucleotides line up with TRBD2. From germline, CDR1 is SGHRS and CDR2 YFSETQ. The ends lost 0 bases at V and 5 bases at J; junction bases unmatched: 12. This CDR3 has 17 residues. The DNA read from the CDR3 is TGCGCCAGCAGCTTGGTCGCGGGAGGGCCGTTTTCCGACGAG. Protein: CASSLVAGGPFSDE. In full, the CDR3 is CASSLVAGGPFSDEQYF.

The CDR3 DNA, read in part, is TGTGCCAGCAGCTCATGGGGCAGGTCGGATGTGCGC. It is translated as CASSSWGRSDVR. The whole CDR3 reads CASSSWGRSDVRYTF. V gene TRBV11-3 combines with J gene TRBJ1-2; tentative D call: TRBD1 (5 bases). The read stops 3 residues short of the end of the CDR3; the missing end is completed from the germline J gene. The CDR3 is made up of 15 amino acids. Germline-derived CDR1 and CDR2 are SGHNT and YENEEA.

This clone appeared a few times. The read gets to within 3 residues of the CDR3 end, and the germline J gene fills in the rest. The chain uses TRBV7-6 and TRBJ2-2; no clear D. CDR1 is SGHVS, CDR2 FNYEAQ, per germline. The CDR3 extends over 14 amino acids. Partial CDR3 DNA: TGTGCCAGCAGCTTTGATATTCCTGCGGAAAAG. Encoded protein: CASSFDIPAEK. The complete CDR3 sequence is CASSFDIPAEKLFF.

This clone was observed many times. The read ends 3 residues shy of where the CDR3 ends; the end is completed using the germline J gene. The rearrangement uses TRBV29-1 and TRBJ2-2; TRBD1 matches at 9 bases. The CDR3 is 13 residues long. Germline V gives CDR1 SQVTM, CDR2 ANQGSEA. The sequenced CDR3 bases are TGCAGCGCAGGGGACAGGGAAGAAGAAAAG. Translated, it gives CSAGDREEEK. Given in full, the CDR3 is CSAGDREEEKLFF.